This record concerns one T cell receptor beta chain sequence. Its target is not known. The authors made TCR beta libraries by quantitative 5'-RACE with molecular barcodes. TCRdb processed the 5' RACE reads anew with MiXCR; each CDR3 protein has one entry. The sample holds roughly 240,000 distinct CDR3 sequences; about 30% are singletons and the top ten take about 4.2%. Trimming stripped 5 bases from V and 7 bases from J, with 18 bases between. The germline V gene encodes CDR1 SGHVS and CDR2 FNYEAQ. The CDR3 is 14 residues long. This sample stems from a study of CD8 T cells in ankylosing spondylitis. Study-wide points: Clones linked to the disease showed a CD8+ phenotype. They occurred at relatively low frequencies in peripheral blood. There was reportedly significant enrichment of clones that were disease-linked in matched ankylosing spondylitis synovial fluid.

The receptor was derived from a male donor with ankylosing spondylitis or in good health (not recorded which). The rearrangement joins TRBV7-6 to TRBJ2-7; D gene uncertain. What was sequenced was blood, either unsorted or a sorted T cell fraction (not recorded which). The DNA of the CDR3 is TGTGCCAGCAGCCCAACAGTTGATCGATTGGAGCAGTACTTC. It translates to CASSPTVDRLEQYF.